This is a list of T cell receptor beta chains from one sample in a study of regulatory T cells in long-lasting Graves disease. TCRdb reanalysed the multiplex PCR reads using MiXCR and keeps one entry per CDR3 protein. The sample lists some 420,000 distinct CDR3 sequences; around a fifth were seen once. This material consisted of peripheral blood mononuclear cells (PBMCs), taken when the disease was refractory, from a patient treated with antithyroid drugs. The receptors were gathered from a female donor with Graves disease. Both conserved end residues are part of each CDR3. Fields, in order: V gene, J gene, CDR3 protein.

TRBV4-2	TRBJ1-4	CASSHESDLSNEVFF
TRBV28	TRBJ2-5	CATSAVQETQYF
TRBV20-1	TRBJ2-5	CSARVETGQETQYF
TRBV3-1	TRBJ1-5	CASSQQSADQHF
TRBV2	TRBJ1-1	CASREAFF
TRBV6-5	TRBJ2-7	CASSYSSFPRVEQYF
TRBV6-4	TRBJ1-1	CASKRDRQNTEAFF
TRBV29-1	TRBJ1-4	CSVEMSSTNEKLFF
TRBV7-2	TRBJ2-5	CASSLFGGGQETQYF
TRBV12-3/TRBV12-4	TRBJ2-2	CASILMDSTGELFF
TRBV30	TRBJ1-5	CAWASRDHNQPQHF
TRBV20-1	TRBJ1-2	CSARDPGTGGNPHGYTF
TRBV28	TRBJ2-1	CASSGYDEQFF
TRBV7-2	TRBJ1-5	CASSVSTGLSNQPQHF
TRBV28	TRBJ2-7	CASSSGALRNRSYEQYF
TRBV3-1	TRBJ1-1	CASSQEGQFTEAFF
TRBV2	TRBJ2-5	CASSSRASGQETQYF
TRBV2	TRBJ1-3	CASRSLQSFSGNTIYF